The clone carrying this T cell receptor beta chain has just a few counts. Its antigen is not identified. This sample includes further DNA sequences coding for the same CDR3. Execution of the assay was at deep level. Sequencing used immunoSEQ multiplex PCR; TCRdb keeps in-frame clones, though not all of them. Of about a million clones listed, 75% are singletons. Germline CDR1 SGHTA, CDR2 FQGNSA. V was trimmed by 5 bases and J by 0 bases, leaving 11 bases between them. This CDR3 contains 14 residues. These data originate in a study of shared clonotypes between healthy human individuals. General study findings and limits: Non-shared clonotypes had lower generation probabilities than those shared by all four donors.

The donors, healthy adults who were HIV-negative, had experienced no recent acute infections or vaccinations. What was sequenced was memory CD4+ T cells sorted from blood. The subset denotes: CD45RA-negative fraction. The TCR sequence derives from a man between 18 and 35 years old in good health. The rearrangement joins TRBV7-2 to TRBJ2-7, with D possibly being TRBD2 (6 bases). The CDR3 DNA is TGTGCCAGCAGCCTGGACTACAGCTCCTACGAGCAGTACTTC. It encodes CASSLDYSSYEQYF.